Detailed here is one T cell receptor beta chain. The CDR3 covers 15 residues. CDR1 is GTSNPN, CDR2 SVGIG, per germline (reference sequence). V lost 2 bases to trimming and J lost 0 bases, with 8 bases between them. The data were obtained in a study of blood T cell repertoires in COVID-19. Overall study context: Samples taken during acute and convalescent COVID-19 were collected in the United States, Italy and Spain.

As processed by the authors: Researchers report that nucleated cell counts were estimated from reference gene primer amplification. TCRdb's table, derived via immunoSEQ multiplex PCR, lists solely in-frame clones and lacks some. The V and J calls and clone size are taken from that table; D and trimming were inferred from the DNA. The sample lists 130,000 to 150,000 clones, 75% to 85% occurring once. The V call is TRBV30, the J call TRBJ1-6; D uncertain. This receptor was identified in a man between 60 and 75 years old with active or convalescent COVID-19. Specimen: peripheral blood. This CDR3 reads CAWSSWSSYNSPLHF. CDR3 nucleotides: TGTGCCTGGAGTTCCTGGAGCTCCTATAATTCACCCCTCCACTTT.